The source of this T cell receptor beta chain is a study of Graves' ophthalmopathy and Graves' hyperthyroidism. Notes on the study in general: For predicting ophthalmopathy progression, the model had 60% to 71% sensitivity and roughly 72% specificity. Clonotypes were expanded in thyroid at above 0.001 frequency, and most also appeared in blood.

This CDR3 has 14 residues. CDR1 and CDR2 (germline): SGHTA, FQGTGA. V was clipped by 3 bases and J by 5 bases, with 13 bases between them. As to this clonotype: Antigen: not known.

Among the hyperthyroidism patients, all were newly diagnosed, aged 18 to 65, with under 2 months' duration. Symptoms, serum thyroxine and TRAb, thyroid ultrasound, and orbital computed tomography formed the diagnostic basis. RNA transcripts served as template for amplifying TCR beta CDR3 sequences. The first round was an RT-PCR with HTBI primers, and the second round was a multiplex PCR. TCRdb reanalysed the multiplex PCR reads using MiXCR and keeps one entry per CDR3 protein. The sample yields some 380,000 distinct CDR3 sequences, just over 15% seen once. The clonotype was recovered from a woman aged 18-35 years with stable Graves' hyperthyroidism. The specimen was peripheral blood. The gene calls are TRBV7-3 and TRBJ1-1, with D possibly being TRBD1 (5 bases). CDR3 protein: CASSLSGFGTEAFF. Written as DNA, the CDR3 is TGTGCCAGCAGCTTGTCAGGGTTCGGAACTGAAGCTTTCTTT.